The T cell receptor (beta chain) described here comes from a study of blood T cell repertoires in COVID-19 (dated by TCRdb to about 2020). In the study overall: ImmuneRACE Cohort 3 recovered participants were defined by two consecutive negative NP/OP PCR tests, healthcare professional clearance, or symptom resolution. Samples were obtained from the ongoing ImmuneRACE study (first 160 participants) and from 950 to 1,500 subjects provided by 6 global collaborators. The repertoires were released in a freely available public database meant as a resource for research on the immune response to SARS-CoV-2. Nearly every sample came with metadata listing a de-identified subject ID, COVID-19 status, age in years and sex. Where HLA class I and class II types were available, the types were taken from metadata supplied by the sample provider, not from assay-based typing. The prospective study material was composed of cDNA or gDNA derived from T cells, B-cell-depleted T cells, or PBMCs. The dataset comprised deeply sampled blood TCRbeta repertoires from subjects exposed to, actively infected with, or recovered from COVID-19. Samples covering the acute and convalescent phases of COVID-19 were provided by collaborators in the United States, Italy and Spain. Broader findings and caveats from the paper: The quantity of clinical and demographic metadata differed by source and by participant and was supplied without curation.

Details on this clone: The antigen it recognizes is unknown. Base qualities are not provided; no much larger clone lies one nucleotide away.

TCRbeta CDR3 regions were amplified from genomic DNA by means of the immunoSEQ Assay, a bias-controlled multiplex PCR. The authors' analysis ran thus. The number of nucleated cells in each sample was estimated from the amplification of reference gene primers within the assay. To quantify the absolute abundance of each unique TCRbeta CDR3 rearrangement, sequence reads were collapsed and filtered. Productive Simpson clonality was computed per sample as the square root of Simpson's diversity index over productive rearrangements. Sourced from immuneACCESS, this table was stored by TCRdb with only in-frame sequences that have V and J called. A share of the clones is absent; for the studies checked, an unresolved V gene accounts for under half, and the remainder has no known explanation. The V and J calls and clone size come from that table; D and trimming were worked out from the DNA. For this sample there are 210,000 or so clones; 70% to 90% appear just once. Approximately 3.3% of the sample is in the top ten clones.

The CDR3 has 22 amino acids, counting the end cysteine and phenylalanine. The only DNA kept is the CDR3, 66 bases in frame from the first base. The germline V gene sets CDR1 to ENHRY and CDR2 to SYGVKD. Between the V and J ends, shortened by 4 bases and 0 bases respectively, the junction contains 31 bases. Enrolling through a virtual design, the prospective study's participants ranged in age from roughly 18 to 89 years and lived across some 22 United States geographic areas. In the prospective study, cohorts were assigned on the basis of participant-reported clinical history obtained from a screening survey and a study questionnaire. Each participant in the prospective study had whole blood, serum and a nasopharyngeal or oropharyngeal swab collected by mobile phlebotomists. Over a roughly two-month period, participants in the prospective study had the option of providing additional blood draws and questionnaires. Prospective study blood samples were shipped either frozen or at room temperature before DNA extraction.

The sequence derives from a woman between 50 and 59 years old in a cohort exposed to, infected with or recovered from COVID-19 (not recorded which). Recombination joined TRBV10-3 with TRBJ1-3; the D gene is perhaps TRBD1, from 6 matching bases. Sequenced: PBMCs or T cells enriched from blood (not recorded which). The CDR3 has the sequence CAISGSRAVLQGRDVSGNTIYF. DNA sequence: TGTGCCATCAGTGGGTCGCGAGCCGTCCTACAGGGCCGCGACGTCTCTGGAAACACCATATATTTT.